Presented here are 30 T cell receptor beta chains from one specimen sequenced in a study of T cell responses to AZD1222 COVID-19 vaccine listed by TCRdb under 2021. Library preparation employed the immunoSEQ multiplex PCR assay. TCRdb stores this immuneACCESS table with in-frame sequences only. Part of the clones is absent; in the studies checked, under half of the shortfall reflects unresolved V genes, and no reason is known for the rest. The sample has about 180,000 clones on record, approximately 86% of them singletons. The leading ten clones occupy roughly 0.5% of the sample. The time point label here, explained by the study, means: baseline before first vaccination. Sequencing was performed on peripheral blood, taken on day 0 of AZD1222 vaccination. These receptors came from an adult in good health.

Details on this clone: At the DNA level, this CDR3 is encoded by other sequences in the same sample as well. This CDR3 is CASSRQGTEAFF. CDR3 coding DNA: TGTGCCAGCAGTAGGCAAGGCACTGAAGCTTTCTTT. The chain has TRBV12-3 or TRBV12-4 and TRBJ1-1; D not resolved. Trimming removed 5 bases from V and 4 bases from J, with 8 bases in between. The CDR3 length is 12 residues.

This clone was detected only once. The same CDR3 also results from other DNA sequences found in this sample. This chain links TRBV27 with TRBJ2-7; D gene unclear. Trimming removed 3 bases at V and 4 bases at J, with 4 bases between. The CDR3 is made up of 11 amino acids. Germline V gene data show CDR1 as MNHEY and CDR2 as SMNVEV (reference sequence). As DNA, the CDR3 is TGTGCCAGCAGTTTCGGGTACGAGCAGTACTTC. Its protein is CASSFGYEQYF.

V and J are TRBV5-6 and TRBJ1-5; D remains unclear. V was cut by 3 bases and J by 7 bases, with 14 bases left in between. Germline V gene sequence: CDR1 SGHDT, CDR2 YYEEEE. The CDR3 extends over 14 amino acids. As DNA, the CDR3 is TGTGCCAGCAGCTCTCACACGGGTGGCCAGCCCCAGCATTTT. Its protein product is CASSSHTGGQPQHF.

This sequence joins TRBV7-2 and TRBJ2-3; D is unclear. Trimming shortened V by 5 bases and J by 0 bases, and 6 bases separated the two germline ends. The germline CDR1 and CDR2 sequences are SGHTA and FQGNSA. The CDR3 extends over 13 amino acids. Here the CDR3 reads CASSPYSTDTQYF. CDR3 DNA sequence: TGTGCCAGCAGCCCCTACAGCACAGATACGCAGTATTTT. Complete variable domain (other parts from reference TRBV7-2 and TRBJ2-3): GAGVSQSPSNKVTEKGKDVELRCDPISGHTALYWYRQSLGQGLEFLIYFQGNSAPDKSGLPSDRFSAERTGGSVSTLTIQRTQQEDSAVYLCASSPYSTDTQYFGPGTRLTVL.

This sequence joins TRBV7-8 and TRBJ1-2, with TRBD1 identical over 9 bases. The CDR3 is 15 amino acids. The germline CDR1 and CDR2 sequences are SGHVS and FQNEAQ. The trim removed 0 bases at V and 3 bases at J, leaving 2 bases unmatched. This chain's CDR3 is CASSLATGGDYGYTF. The CDR3 coding sequence is TGTGCCAGCAGCTTAGCAACAGGGGGCGACTATGGCTACACCTTC. Full variable domain (rest looked up from reference TRBV7-8 and TRBJ1-2): GAGVSQSPRYKVAKRGQDVALRCDPISGHVSLFWYQQALGQGPEFLTYFQNEAQLDKSGLPSDRFFAERPEGSVSTLKIQRTQQEDSAVYLCASSLATGGDYGYTFGSGTRLTVV.

The chain carries TRBV10-1 and TRBJ2-2; TRBD1 or TRBD2 may be the D gene (5 bases each). From germline, CDR1 is WNHNN and CDR2 SYGVQD (reference sequence). This CDR3 has 16 residues. V was shortened by 2 bases and J by 1 base, with 11 bases between the two germline ends. CDR3 protein: CASSEAGTVNTGELFF. In DNA, the CDR3 is TGCGCCAGCAGTGAGGCTGGGACGGTGAACACCGGGGAGCTGTTTTTT.

This clone was found once. V is TRBV5-1 and J is TRBJ2-7, with a tentative D call TRBD2 (6 bases). Deletions cut 4 bases from V and 0 bases from J, with 14 bases between. This CDR3 is built from 15 residues. Looked up from germline, CDR1 is SGHRS and CDR2 is YFSETQ. The CDR3 nucleotides are TGCGCCAGCAGCCTCCGGGACGGGAGCTCCTACGAGCAGTACTTC. Protein sequence: CASSLRDGSSYEQYF.

This chain connects TRBV18 to TRBJ1-3, with D possibly being TRBD1 (5 bases). The CDR3 runs 15 residues. The germline gives CDR1 KGHSH, CDR2 LQKENI. Trimming pared 2 bases from V and 4 bases from J, leaving 12 bases between. The CDR3 reads CASSPDQGSGNTIYF. The CDR3 DNA follows: TGTGCCAGCTCACCAGATCAGGGTTCGGGAAACACCATATATTTT.

The J gene is TRBJ2-6, the V gene TRBV5-6, with D possibly TRBD1 on 5 matching bases. CDR1 SGHDT and CDR2 YYEEEE come from the germline V gene. The CDR3 loop spans 17 amino acids. Trimming pared 4 bases from V and 0 bases from J, leaving 14 bases between. CDR3 protein: CASSQPDRFSGANVLTF. CDR3 coding DNA: TGTGCCAGCAGCCAGCCCGACAGATTCTCTGGGGCCAACGTCCTGACTTTC.

The rearrangement links TRBV5-1 to TRBJ2-3; 7 bases match TRBD1. Germline V CDR1 and CDR2: SGHRS, YFSETQ. V trimming: 0 bases; J trimming: 2 bases; junction bases outside the gene matches: 3. The CDR3 runs 15 residues. CDR3 sequence: CASSLDRGDTDTQYF. In DNA, the CDR3 is TGCGCCAGCAGCTTGGACAGGGGAGACACAGATACGCAGTATTTT.

CDR3 DNA sequence: TGTGCCAGTAGTATCGGCAGCGTGGGATCAGGGCCCCAGCATTTT. It encodes CASSIGSVGSGPQHF. The genes are TRBV19 and TRBJ1-5; D not resolved. The CDR3 length is 15 residues. Between the trimmed V and J ends, which lost 3 bases and 9 bases, there was a span of 18 bases. In germline, CDR1 is LNHDA, CDR2 SQIVND (reference sequence).

The J gene is TRBJ1-1, the V gene TRBV7-9, with 8 bases matching TRBD1. The CDR3 loop spans 17 amino acids. Trimming took 5 bases from V and 2 from J; bases not matched to a gene: 13. The germline gives CDR1 SEHNR, CDR2 FQNEAQ (reference sequence). DNA of the CDR3: TGTGCCAGCAGCCCGCGAGCCTCTGGACAGGGCAACACTGAAGCTTTCTTT. Amino acids: CASSPRASGQGNTEAFF.

V usage is TRBV7-2 and J usage is TRBJ2-7; unclear D gene. Trimming removed 1 base at V and 5 bases at J, with 15 bases between. Looked up from germline, CDR1 is SGHTA and CDR2 is FQGNSA. The CDR3 runs to 15 residues. This chain's CDR3 is CASSLDSGRPNEQYF. CDR3 sequence (DNA): TGTGCCAGCAGCTTAGATTCGGGTCGGCCCAACGAGCAGTACTTC.

This sequence joins TRBV28 and TRBJ2-5, with TRBD1 as a possible D gene (6 bases). Trimming took off 7 bases at V and 2 bases at J, with 23 bases between the two ends. CDR1 MDHEN and CDR2 SYDVKM come from the germline V gene. The CDR3 is 17 amino acids. The CDR3 loop is CASTNLGGDRRQETQYF. For the CDR3, the DNA is TGTGCCAGCACCAACCTTGGCGGTGACAGGAGGCAAGAGACCCAGTACTTC.

The CDR3 DNA sequence: TGTGCCAGCAGCTTGGCAGGCAGGGTTGCCGGGGAGCTGTTTTTT. Translated: CASSLAGRVAGELFF. The chain has TRBV5-4 and TRBJ2-2; D is possibly TRBD1 (5 bases). The CDR3 covers 15 residues. Trimming stripped 0 bases from V and 6 bases from J, with 12 bases between. Germline V gene data show CDR1 as SGHNT and CDR2 as YYREEE (reference sequence).

Concerning this clone: Within the sample, other DNA sequences also encode this same CDR3. The genes are TRBV9 and TRBJ2-7; the match to TRBD1 covers 10 bases. The J segment lost 3 bases and the V segment lost 0 bases, leaving 0 bases of the junction unmatched. Germline CDR1 is SGDLS and CDR2 is YYNGEE. The CDR3 is 14 amino acids. Here the CDR3 DNA reads TGTGCCAGCAGCGTAGGGGACAGGGGCTACGAGCAGTACTTC. It codes for CASSVGDRGYEQYF.

CDR3 residues: CASSSGVANQPQHF. Here the CDR3 DNA reads TGTGCCAGCAGCTCGGGAGTGGCTAATCAGCCCCAGCATTTT. The J gene is TRBJ1-5, the V gene TRBV13; D not certain. The CDR3 runs to 14 residues. CDR1 and CDR2 (germline): PRHDT, FYEKMQ (reference sequence). V lost 4 bases and J 4 bases, leaving 11 bases between the germline ends.

The chain recombines TRBV10-3 with TRBJ1-1, with unresolved D. Looked up from germline, CDR1 is ENHRY and CDR2 is SYGVKD. The V end lost 10 bases, the J end lost 1 base, and 13 bases lay between the germline ends. This CDR3 is built from 13 residues. In nucleotides, the CDR3 is TGTGCCACCCAGCAGAGAGAGAACACTGAAGCTTTCTTT. It yields the protein CATQQRENTEAFF.

V and J are TRBV6-2 or TRBV6-3 and TRBJ1-3; D perhaps matches TRBD1 (5 bases). The germline V gene encodes CDR1 MNHEY and CDR2 SVGEGT. V was cut by 5 bases and J by 3 bases, with 8 bases left in between. The CDR3 consists of 13 residues. The DNA of the CDR3 is TGTGCCAGCAGTAGGGGACTTGGAAACACCATATATTTT. Its translation is CASSRGLGNTIYF.

The chain carries TRBV7-3 and TRBJ2-3; TRBD2 might be the D (6 bases). The germline gives CDR1 SGHTA, CDR2 FQGTGA. This CDR3 comprises 15 residues. The V end lost 0 bases, the J end lost 3 bases, and 10 bases lay between the germline ends. The CDR3 DNA is TGTGCCAGCAGCTTAACGGCGGGGAGGACAGATACGCAGTATTTT. This sequence encodes CASSLTAGRTDTQYF.

V usage is TRBV2 and J usage is TRBJ1-5, with a weak D call TRBD1 (5 bases). The CDR3 covers 15 residues. CDR1 is SNHLY, CDR2 FYNNEI, per germline. V lost 6 bases to trimming and J lost 2 bases, with 14 bases between them. This CDR3 reads CASRDRDGRNQPQHF. The CDR3 nucleotides are TGTGCCAGCAGGGACCGGGACGGCCGCAATCAGCCCCAGCATTTT.

Remarks on this clone: The identical CDR3 is also encoded by other nucleotide sequences in the sample. This chain uses TRBV7-2 with TRBJ2-3; unclear D gene. The CDR3 totals 15 residues. With 3 bases removed from V and 2 bases from J, the gap between germline ends came to 12 bases. Germline assignment: CDR1 SGHTA and CDR2 FQGNSA. CDR3 in amino acids: CASSLGRVDTDTQYF. The CDR3 nucleotides read TGTGCCAGCAGCTTGGGTAGAGTGGACACAGATACGCAGTATTTT.

The chain carries TRBV6-6 and TRBJ1-4; possible D gene TRBD1, 5 bases. CDR1 and CDR2 from the germline V gene are MNHNY and SVGAGI (reference sequence). Trimming took 5 bases from V and 11 from J, leaving 15 bases between them. There are 13 residues in the CDR3. The DNA of the CDR3 is TGTGCCAGCAGTGGCGACGGGGGGGTGAAACTGTTTTTT. Residues: CASSGDGGVKLFF.

The V and J genes are TRBV2 and TRBJ2-2, with D hard to call. CDR1 and CDR2 from the germline V gene are SNHLY and FYNNEI. With 1 base removed from V and 2 bases from J, the gap between germline ends came to 5 bases. The CDR3 consists of 14 residues. The CDR3, as DNA: TGTGCCAGCAGTGAAGAAGTTAACACCGGGGAGCTGTTTTTT. Residues: CASSEEVNTGELFF. Based on the CDR3 plus reference TRBV2 and TRBJ2-2, the full variable domain is EPEVTQTPSHQVTQMGQEVILRCVPISNHLYFYWYRQILGQKVEFLVSFYNNEISEKSEIFDDQFSVERPDGSNFTLKIRSTKLEDSAMYFCASSEEVNTGELFFGEGSRLTVL.

This chain uses TRBV4-1 with TRBJ1-5; D gene unclear. Trimming cost V 0 bases and J 3 bases, with 9 bases left between them. CDR3 length: 15 amino acids. Germline V gene sequence: CDR1 MGHRA, CDR2 YSYEKL. The CDR3 DNA reads TGCGCCAGCAGCCAAGATAGACTGCCCAATCAGCCCCAGCATTTT. Translating it yields CASSQDRLPNQPQHF.

J is TRBJ1-5 and V is TRBV30, with D perhaps TRBD1 (5 bases). CDR1 GTSNPN and CDR2 SVGIG come from the germline V gene (reference sequence). This CDR3 is built from 13 residues. V was clipped by 5 bases and J by 4 bases, with 12 bases between them. The chain's CDR3 is CAWAIGGNQPQHF. The CDR3 coding sequence is TGTGCCTGGGCTATCGGGGGAAATCAGCCCCAGCATTTT.

The V call is TRBV13, the J call TRBJ1-5, with 11 positions matching TRBD1. Trimming removed 4 bases from V and 7 bases from J; junction bases left unmatched: 3. Germline CDR1 PRHDT, CDR2 FYEKMQ (reference sequence). This CDR3 is built from 14 residues. The CDR3, as DNA: TGTGCCAGCAGCTCGGGACAGGGGGGGCAGCCCCAGCATTTT. This gives the protein CASSSGQGGQPQHF.

The V call is TRBV28, the J call TRBJ1-3, with unresolved D. V was trimmed by 2 bases and J by 0 bases, leaving 8 bases between them. CDR3 size: 15 residues. Germline CDR1 and CDR2: MDHEN and SYDVKM. The CDR3 sequence is CASSLRLSSGNTIYF. Written as DNA, the CDR3 is TGTGCCAGCAGTTTAAGACTGAGCTCTGGAAACACCATATATTTT.

The genes are TRBV11-2 and TRBJ2-3; D unresolved. The CDR3 is 17 residues long. The germline CDR1 and CDR2 sequences are SGHAT and FQNNGV. V was trimmed by 0 bases and J by 6 bases, leaving 19 bases between them. CDR3 nucleotide sequence: TGTGCCAGCAGCTTAGAGGTATTGGTAGCCCCAGGTGATACGCAGTATTTT. Residues: CASSLEVLVAPGDTQYF.

The chain couples TRBV2 to TRBJ1-4, with D unresolved. The V end lost 4 bases, the J end lost 5 bases, and 14 bases lay between the germline ends. The V gene's germline CDR1 is SNHLY and CDR2 FYNNEI. The CDR3 loop spans 15 amino acids. The CDR3: CASSALQGSNEKLFF. Written as DNA, the CDR3 is TGTGCCAGCAGTGCCCTACAAGGGTCCAATGAAAAACTGTTTTTT.